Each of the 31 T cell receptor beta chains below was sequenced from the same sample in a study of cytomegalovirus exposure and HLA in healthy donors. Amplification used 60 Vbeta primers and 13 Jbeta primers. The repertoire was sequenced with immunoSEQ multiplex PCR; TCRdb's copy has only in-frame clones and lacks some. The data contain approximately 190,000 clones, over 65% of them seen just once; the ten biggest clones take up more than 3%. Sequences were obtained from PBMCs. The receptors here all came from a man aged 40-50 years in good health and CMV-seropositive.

The CDR3 DNA reads TGTGCCAGCAGCCCGGACAGGGGGCAGTTAGATACGCAGTATTTT. Its protein product is CASSPDRGQLDTQYF. The genes are TRBV5-6 and TRBJ2-3, with 11 nucleotides matching TRBD1. The germline V gene has CDR1 SGHDT and CDR2 YYEEEE. The CDR3 extends over 15 amino acids. The V gene end was trimmed by 4 bases and the J gene end by 5 bases; junction bases not matched to a gene: 6.

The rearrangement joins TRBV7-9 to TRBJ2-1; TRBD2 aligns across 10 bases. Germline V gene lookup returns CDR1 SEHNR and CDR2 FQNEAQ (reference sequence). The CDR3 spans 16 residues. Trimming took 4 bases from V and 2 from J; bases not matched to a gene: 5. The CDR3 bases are TGTGCCAGCAGCTACCAACTAGCGGGGCCCTACAATGAGCAGTTCTTC. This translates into CASSYQLAGPYNEQFF. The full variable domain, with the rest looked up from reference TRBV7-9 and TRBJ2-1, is DTGVSQNPRHKITKRGQNVTFRCDPISEHNRLYWYRQTLGQGPEFLTYFQNEAQLEKSRLLSDRFSAERPKGSFSTLEIQRTEQGDSAMYLCASSYQLAGPYNEQFFGPGTRLTVL.

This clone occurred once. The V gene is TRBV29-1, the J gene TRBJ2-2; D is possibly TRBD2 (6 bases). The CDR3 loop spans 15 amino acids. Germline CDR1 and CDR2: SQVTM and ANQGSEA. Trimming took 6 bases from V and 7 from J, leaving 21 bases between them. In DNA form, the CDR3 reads TGCAGCGTCTCCCCCGAAACCTGGGGGGACGGGGAGCTGTTTTTT. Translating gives CSVSPETWGDGELFF.

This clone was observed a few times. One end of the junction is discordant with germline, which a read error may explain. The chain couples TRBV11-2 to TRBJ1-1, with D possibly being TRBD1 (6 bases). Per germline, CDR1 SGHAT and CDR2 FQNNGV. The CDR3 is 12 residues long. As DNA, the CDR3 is TGTGCCAGCAGCCCTGGGGGCCAAATCGATGTCTTT. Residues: CASSPGGQIDVF.

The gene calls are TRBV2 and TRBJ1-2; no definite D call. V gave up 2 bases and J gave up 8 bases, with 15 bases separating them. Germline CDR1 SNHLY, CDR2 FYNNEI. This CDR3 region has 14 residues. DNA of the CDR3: TGTGCCAGCAGTGAAAGGCAGGCAGTTGGGGGCTACACCTTC. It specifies CASSERQAVGGYTF.

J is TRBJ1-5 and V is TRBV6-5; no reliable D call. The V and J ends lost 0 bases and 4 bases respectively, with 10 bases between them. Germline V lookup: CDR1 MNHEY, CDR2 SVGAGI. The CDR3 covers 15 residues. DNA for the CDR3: TGTGCCAGCAGTTACTCGGGAGACACAAATCAGCCCCAGCATTTT. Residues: CASSYSGDTNQPQHF.

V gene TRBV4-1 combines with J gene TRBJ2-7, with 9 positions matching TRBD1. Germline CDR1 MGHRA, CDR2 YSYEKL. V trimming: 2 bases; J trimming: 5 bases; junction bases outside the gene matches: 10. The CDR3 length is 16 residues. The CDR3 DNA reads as TGCGCCAGCAGCCAAATAAGGGGACAGGGCGCCAACGAGCAGTACTTC. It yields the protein CASSQIRGQGANEQYF.

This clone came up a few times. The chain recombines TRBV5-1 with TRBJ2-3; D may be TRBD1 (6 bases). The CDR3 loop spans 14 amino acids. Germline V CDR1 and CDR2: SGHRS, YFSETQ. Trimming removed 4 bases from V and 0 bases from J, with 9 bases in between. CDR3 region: CASSPGESTDTQYF. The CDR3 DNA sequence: TGCGCCAGCAGCCCAGGGGAGAGCACAGATACGCAGTATTTT. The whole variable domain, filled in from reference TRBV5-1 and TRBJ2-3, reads KAGVTQTPRYLIKTRGQQVTLSCSPISGHRSVSWYQQTPGQGLQFLFEYFSETQRNKGNFPGRFSGRQFSNSRSEMNVSTLELGDSALYLCASSPGESTDTQYFGPGTRLTVL.

This CDR3 reads CASSETGDSNQPQHF. The CDR3 DNA sequence: TGTGCCAGCAGTGAAACGGGGGATAGCAATCAGCCCCAGCATTTT. The gene calls are TRBV6-1 and TRBJ1-5, with D perhaps TRBD1 (5 bases). The germline CDR1 and CDR2 sequences are MNHNS and SASEGT. The CDR3 covers 15 residues. Trimming shortened V by 2 bases and J by 0 bases, and 8 bases separated the two germline ends.

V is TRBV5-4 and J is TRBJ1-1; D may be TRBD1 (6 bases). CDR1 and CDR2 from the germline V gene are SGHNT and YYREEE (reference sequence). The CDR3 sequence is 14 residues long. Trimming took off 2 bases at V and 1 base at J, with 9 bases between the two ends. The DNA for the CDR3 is TGTGCCAGCAGCTTAGGGGGGGGGAACACTGAAGCTTTCTTT. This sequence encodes CASSLGGGNTEAFF.

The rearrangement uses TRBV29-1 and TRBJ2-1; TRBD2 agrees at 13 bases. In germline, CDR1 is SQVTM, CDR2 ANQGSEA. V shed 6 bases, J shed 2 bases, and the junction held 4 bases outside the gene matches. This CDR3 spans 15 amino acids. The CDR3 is CSVLGTSGTYNEQFF. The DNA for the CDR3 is TGCAGCGTCCTGGGGACTAGCGGGACCTACAATGAGCAGTTCTTC.

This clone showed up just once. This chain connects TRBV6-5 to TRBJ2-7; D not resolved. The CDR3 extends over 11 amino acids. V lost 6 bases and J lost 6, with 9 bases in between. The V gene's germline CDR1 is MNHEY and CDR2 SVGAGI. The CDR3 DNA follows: TGTGCCAGCAGAGGAGAATTCGAGCAGTACTTC. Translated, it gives CASRGEFEQYF.

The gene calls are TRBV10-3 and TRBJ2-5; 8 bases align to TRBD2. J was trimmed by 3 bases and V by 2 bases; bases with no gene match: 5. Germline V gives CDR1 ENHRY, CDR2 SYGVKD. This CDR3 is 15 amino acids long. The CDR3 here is CAISESGGDEETQYF. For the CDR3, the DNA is TGTGCCATCAGTGAGAGCGGGGGCGACGAAGAGACCCAGTACTTC.

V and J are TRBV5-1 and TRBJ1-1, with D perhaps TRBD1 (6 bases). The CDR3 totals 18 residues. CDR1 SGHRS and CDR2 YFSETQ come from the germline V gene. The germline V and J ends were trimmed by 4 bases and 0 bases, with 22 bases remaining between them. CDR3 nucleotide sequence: TGCGCCAGCAGCCCCCTCCCGGGGGGGGCCACCATGAACACTGAAGCTTTCTTT. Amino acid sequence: CASSPLPGGATMNTEAFF.

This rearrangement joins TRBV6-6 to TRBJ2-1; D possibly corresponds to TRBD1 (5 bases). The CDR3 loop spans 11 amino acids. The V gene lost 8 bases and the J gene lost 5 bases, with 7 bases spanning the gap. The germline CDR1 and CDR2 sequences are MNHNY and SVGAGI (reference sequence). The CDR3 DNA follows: TGTGCCAGCCAGGACAACAATGAGCAGTTCTTC. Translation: CASQDNNEQFF.

The CDR3 DNA reads TGTGCCAGCACGAAGGGTGCCGGGATGGTAGAGACCCAGTACTTC. It encodes CASTKGAGMVETQYF. The J gene is TRBJ2-5, the V gene TRBV9, with D possibly matching TRBD2 (5 bases). Between the trimmed V and J ends, which lost 6 bases and 4 bases, there was a span of 19 bases. This CDR3 contains 15 residues. Germline CDR1 SGDLS, CDR2 YYNGEE.

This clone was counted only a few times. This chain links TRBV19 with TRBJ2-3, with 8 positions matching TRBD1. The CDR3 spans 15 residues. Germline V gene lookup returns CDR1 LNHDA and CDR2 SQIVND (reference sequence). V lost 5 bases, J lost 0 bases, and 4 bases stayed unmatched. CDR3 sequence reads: CASSRGDRSTDTQYF. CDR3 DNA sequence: TGTGCCAGTAGTCGTGGGGACAGGAGCACAGATACGCAGTATTTT.

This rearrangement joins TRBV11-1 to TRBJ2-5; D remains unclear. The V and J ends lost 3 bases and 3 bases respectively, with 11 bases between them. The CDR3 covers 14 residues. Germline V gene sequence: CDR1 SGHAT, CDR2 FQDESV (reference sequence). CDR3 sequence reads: CASSFGPYEETQYF. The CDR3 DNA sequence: TGTGCCAGCAGCTTTGGCCCGTATGAAGAGACCCAGTACTTC. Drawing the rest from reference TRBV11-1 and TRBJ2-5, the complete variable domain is EAEVAQSPRYKITEKSQAVAFWCDPISGHATLYWYRQILGQGPELLVQFQDESVVDDSQLPKDRFSAERLKGVDSTLKIQPAELGDSAMYLCASSFGPYEETQYFGPGTRLLVL.

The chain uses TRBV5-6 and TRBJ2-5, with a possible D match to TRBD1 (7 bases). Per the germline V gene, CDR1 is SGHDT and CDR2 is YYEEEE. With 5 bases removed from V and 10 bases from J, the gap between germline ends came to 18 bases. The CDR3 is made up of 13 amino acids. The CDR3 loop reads CASSSQGDWSQYF. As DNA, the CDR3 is TGTGCCAGCAGTTCTCAGGGGGACTGGAGCCAGTACTTC.

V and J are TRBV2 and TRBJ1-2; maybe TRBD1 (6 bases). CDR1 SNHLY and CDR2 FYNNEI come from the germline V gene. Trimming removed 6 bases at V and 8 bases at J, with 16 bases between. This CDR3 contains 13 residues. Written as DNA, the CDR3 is TGTGCCAGCAGGGCCGACAGGTCCGGCGGCTACACCTTC. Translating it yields CASRADRSGGYTF.

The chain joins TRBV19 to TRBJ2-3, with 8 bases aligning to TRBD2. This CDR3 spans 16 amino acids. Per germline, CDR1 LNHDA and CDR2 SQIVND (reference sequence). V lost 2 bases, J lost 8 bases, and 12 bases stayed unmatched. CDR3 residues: CASSIIPSGQQGTQYF. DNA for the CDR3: TGTGCCAGTAGTATAATCCCTAGCGGGCAGCAGGGTACGCAGTATTTT.

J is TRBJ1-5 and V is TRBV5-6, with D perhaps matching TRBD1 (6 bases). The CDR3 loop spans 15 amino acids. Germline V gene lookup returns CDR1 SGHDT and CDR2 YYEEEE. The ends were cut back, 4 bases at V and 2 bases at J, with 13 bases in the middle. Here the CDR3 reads CASSIRQAGNQPQHF. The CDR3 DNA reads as TGTGCCAGCAGCATCCGACAGGCGGGCAATCAGCCCCAGCATTTT.

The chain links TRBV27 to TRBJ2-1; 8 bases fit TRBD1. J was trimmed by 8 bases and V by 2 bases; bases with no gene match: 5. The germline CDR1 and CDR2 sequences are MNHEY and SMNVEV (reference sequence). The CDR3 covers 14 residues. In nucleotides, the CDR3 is TGTGCCAGCAGTTTAACGGACAGGGCTCATGAGCAGTTCTTC. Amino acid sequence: CASSLTDRAHEQFF.

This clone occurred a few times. As DNA, the CDR3 is TGTGCCAGCAGAGGACAGGGGGCATCTGAAGCTTTCTTT. This gives the protein CASRGQGASEAFF. This chain connects TRBV28 to TRBJ1-1; 11 bases match TRBD1. After removal of 6 bases from V and 6 bases from J, the junction contained 3 bases not matched to a gene. Per germline, CDR1 MDHEN and CDR2 SYDVKM. This CDR3 region has 13 residues.

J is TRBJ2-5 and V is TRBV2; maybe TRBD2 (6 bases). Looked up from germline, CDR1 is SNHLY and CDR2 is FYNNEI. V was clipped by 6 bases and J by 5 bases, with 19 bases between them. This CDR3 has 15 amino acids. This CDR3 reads CASSSLANDMETQYF. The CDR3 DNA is TGTGCCAGCAGCTCTCTAGCGAATGATATGGAGACCCAGTACTTC.

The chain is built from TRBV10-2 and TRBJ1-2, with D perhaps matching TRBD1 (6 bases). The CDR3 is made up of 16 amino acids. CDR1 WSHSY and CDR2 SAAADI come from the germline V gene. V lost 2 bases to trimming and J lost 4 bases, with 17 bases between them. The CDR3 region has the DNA TGCGCCAGCAGTGAGACCCGGGACACCTTGGGCTATGGCTACACCTTC. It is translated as CASSETRDTLGYGYTF.

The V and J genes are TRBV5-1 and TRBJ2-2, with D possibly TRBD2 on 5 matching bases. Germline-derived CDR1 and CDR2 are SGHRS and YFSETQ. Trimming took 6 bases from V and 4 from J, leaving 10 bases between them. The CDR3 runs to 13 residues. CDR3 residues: CASTTGGTGELFF. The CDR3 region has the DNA TGCGCCAGCACCACCGGAGGCACCGGGGAGCTGTTTTTT.

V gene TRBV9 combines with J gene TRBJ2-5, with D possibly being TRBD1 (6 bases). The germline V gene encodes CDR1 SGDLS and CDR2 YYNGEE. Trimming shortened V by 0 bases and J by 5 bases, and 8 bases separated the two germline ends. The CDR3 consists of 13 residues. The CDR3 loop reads CASSVGTGETQYF. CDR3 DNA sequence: TGTGCCAGCAGCGTAGGAACAGGGGAGACCCAGTACTTC.

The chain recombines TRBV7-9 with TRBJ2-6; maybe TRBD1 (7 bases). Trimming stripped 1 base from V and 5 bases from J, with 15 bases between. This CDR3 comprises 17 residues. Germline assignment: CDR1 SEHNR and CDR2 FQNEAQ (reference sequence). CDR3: CASSLGGGGVWANVLTF. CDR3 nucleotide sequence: TGTGCCAGCAGCTTAGGTGGAGGGGGCGTTTGGGCCAACGTCCTGACTTTC.

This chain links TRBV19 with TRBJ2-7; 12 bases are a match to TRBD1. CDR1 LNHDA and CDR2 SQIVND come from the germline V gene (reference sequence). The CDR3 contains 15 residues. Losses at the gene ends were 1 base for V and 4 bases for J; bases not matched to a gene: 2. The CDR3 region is CASSIGDRGLYEQYF. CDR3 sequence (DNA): TGTGCCAGTAGTATAGGGGACAGGGGGCTTTACGAGCAGTACTTC.

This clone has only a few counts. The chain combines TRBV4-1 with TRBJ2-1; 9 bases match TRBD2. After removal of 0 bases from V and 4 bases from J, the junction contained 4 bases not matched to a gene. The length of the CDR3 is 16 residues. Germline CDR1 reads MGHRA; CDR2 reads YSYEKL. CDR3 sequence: CASSQEIAGAYNEQFF. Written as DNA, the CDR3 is TGCGCCAGCAGCCAAGAAATAGCGGGAGCTTACAATGAGCAGTTCTTC.